A selection of T cell receptor beta chains follows, all from one sample in a study of control samples from healthy donors and cancer patients. TCRdb's table, derived via immunoSEQ multiplex PCR, lists solely in-frame clones and lacks some. This table holds almost 90,000 clones, 86% found once. The sequencing input was blood. The receptors shown here come from a man aged 25-45 years in good health. CDR3s include the opening cysteine and the closing phenylalanine or tryptophan. The D gene is left open where the match is weak. The size field is filled for only some rows; it gives once, few, many or a size class.

D gene: TRBD2; J gene: TRBJ2-1; V gene: TRBV7-2; clone size: -; CDR3 protein: CASSLAIGLAGGDNEQFF; CDR3 DNA: TGTGCCAGCAGCTTAGCAATTGGACTAGCGGGGGGGGACAATGAGCAGTTCTTC
D gene: -; J gene: TRBJ1-4; V gene: TRBV7-6; clone size: -; CDR3 protein: CASSPGVVGEKLFF; CDR3 DNA: TGTGCCAGCAGCCCAGGGGTGGTCGGTGAAAAACTGTTTTTT
D gene: TRBD1; J gene: TRBJ1-5; V gene: TRBV7-2; clone size: -; CDR3 protein: CASSLTGDQPQHF; CDR3 DNA: TGTGCCAGCAGCTTAACAGGGGATCAGCCCCAGCATTTT
D gene: -; J gene: TRBJ2-3; V gene: TRBV10-3; clone size: -; CDR3 protein: CAISVYRTDTQYF; CDR3 DNA: TGTGCCATCAGTGTTTATCGAACAGATACGCAGTATTTT
D gene: TRBD2; J gene: TRBJ2-1; V gene: TRBV12-3/TRBV12-4; clone size: -; CDR3 protein: CASSPRGEDEQFF; CDR3 DNA: TGTGCCAGCAGTCCCCGGGGGGAGGATGAGCAGTTCTTC
D gene: -; J gene: TRBJ2-3; V gene: TRBV14; clone size: -; CDR3 protein: CASRLKRTDTQYF; CDR3 DNA: TGTGCCAGCAGACTCAAGAGGACAGATACGCAGTATTTT
D gene: TRBD1; J gene: TRBJ1-1; V gene: TRBV24-1; clone size: -; CDR3 protein: CATSDAGQANTEAFF; CDR3 DNA: TGTGCCACCAGTGATGCGGGACAGGCGAACACTGAAGCTTTCTTT
D gene: -; J gene: TRBJ1-2; V gene: TRBV21-1; clone size: -; CDR3 protein: CASSKAPEPYGYTF; CDR3 DNA: TGTGCCAGCAGCAAAGCCCCAGAACCCTATGGCTACACCTTC
D gene: TRBD2; J gene: TRBJ2-1; V gene: TRBV19; clone size: -; CDR3 protein: CASSPRTSGNNEQFF; CDR3 DNA: TGTGCCAGTAGCCCGAGGACTAGCGGGAACAATGAGCAGTTCTTC
D gene: TRBD1; J gene: TRBJ2-1; V gene: TRBV7-7; clone size: -; CDR3 protein: CASSPGTGGHNEQFF; CDR3 DNA: TGTGCCAGCAGCCCCGGGACAGGGGGCCATAATGAGCAGTTCTTC
D gene: TRBD1; J gene: TRBJ1-2; V gene: TRBV9; clone size: -; CDR3 protein: CASSAGQDFYGYTF; CDR3 DNA: TGTGCCAGCAGCGCGGGACAGGACTTCTATGGCTACACCTTC
D gene: -; J gene: TRBJ2-4; V gene: TRBV30; clone size: few; CDR3 protein: CAWRGLVGIQYF; CDR3 DNA: TGTGCCTGGAGGGGGCTGGTCGGCATTCAGTACTTC
D gene: -; J gene: TRBJ1-1; V gene: TRBV6-1; clone size: -; CDR3 protein: CASSDVGSNTEAFF; CDR3 DNA: TGTGCCAGCAGTGACGTCGGATCAAACACTGAAGCTTTCTTT
D gene: TRBD1; J gene: TRBJ2-2; V gene: TRBV5-1; clone size: -; CDR3 protein: CASSPGRGLANTGELFF; CDR3 DNA: TGCGCCAGCAGCCCTGGAAGGGGGCTCGCGAACACCGGGGAGCTGTTTTTT
D gene: -; J gene: TRBJ2-1; V gene: TRBV19; clone size: -; CDR3 protein: CASSMGEISYNEQFF; CDR3 DNA: TGTGCCAGTAGTATGGGGGAGATCTCCTACAATGAGCAGTTCTTC